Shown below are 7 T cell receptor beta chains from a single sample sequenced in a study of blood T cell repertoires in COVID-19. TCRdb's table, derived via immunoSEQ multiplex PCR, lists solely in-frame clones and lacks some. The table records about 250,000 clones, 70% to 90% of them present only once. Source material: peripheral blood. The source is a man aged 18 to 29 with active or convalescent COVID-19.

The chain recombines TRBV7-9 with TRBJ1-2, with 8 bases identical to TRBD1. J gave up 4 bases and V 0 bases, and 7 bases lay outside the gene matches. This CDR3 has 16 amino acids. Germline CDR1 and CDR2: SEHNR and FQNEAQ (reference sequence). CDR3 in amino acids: CASSLAGQGPSYGYTF. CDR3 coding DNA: TGTGCCAGCAGCTTAGCAGGACAGGGCCCAAGCTATGGCTACACCTTC.

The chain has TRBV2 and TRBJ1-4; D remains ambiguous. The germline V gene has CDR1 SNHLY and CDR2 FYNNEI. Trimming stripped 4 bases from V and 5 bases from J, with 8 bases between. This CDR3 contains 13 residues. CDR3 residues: CASSGSRNEKLFF. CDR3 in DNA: TGTGCCAGCAGTGGATCCCGGAATGAAAAACTGTTTTTT.

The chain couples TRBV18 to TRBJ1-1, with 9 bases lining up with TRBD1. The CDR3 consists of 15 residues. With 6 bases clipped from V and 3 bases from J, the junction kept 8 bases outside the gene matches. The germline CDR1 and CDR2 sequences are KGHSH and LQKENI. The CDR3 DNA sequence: TGTGCCAGCTCCCCGGTCGACAGGGGGTACACTGAAGCTTTCTTT. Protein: CASSPVDRGYTEAFF.

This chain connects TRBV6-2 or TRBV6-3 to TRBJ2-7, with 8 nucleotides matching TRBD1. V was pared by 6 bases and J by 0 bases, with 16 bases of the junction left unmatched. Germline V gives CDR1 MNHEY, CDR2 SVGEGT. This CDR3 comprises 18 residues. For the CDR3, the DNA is TGTGCCAGCAGCGGACTGATAGGGACAGGAGGGCTCTCCTACGAGCAGTACTTC. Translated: CASSGLIGTGGLSYEQYF.

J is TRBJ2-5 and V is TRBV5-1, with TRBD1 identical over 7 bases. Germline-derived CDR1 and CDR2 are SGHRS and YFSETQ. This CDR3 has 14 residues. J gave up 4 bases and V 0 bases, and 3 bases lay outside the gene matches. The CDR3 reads CASSLGTGAETQYF. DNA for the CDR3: TGCGCCAGCAGCTTGGGAACAGGGGCAGAGACCCAGTACTTC.

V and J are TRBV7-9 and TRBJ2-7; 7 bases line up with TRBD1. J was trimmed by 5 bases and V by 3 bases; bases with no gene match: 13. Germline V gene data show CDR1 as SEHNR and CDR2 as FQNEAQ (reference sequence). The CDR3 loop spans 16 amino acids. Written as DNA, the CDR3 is TGTGCCAGCAGCTTGTTTCCCGAGGGGGCTCGCGACGAGCAGTACTTC. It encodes CASSLFPEGARDEQYF.

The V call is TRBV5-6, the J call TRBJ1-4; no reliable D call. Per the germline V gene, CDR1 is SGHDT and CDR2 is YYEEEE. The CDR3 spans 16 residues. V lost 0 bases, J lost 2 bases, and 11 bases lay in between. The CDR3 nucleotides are TGTGCCAGCAGCTTGGGGGCAGGCACTACTAATGAAAAACTGTTTTTT. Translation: CASSLGAGTTNEKLFF.